This TCR beta chain stems from a study of cytomegalovirus exposure and HLA in healthy donors. Study findings and constraints: Three of the chains that were CMV-associated were confirmed in vitro to be specific for CMV antigens. The majority of TCR sequences were rare, yet some public TCRs appeared in many donors. A list of roughly 180 TCR beta chains associated with cytomegalovirus was given.

Trimming took 0 bases from V and 5 from J, leaving 11 bases between them. Germline lookup yields CDR1 SGDLS and CDR2 YYNGEE. CDR3 length equals 14 residues. As regards this clone: The antigen remains undetermined.

Sequenced by immunoSEQ multiplex PCR; TCRdb stores in-frame clones only, minus some. The sample lists 65,000 to 100,000 clones; approximately 93% were seen once. The sample comprised PBMCs. The sequence derives from a woman in her thirties in good health and CMV-seronegative. The genes are TRBV9 and TRBJ1-1; the D gene is possibly TRBD1 (5 bases). CDR3 sequence (DNA): TGTGCCAGCAGCGTAGTGGAGGGGAGGACTGAAGCTTTCTTT. It is translated as CASSVVEGRTEAFF.